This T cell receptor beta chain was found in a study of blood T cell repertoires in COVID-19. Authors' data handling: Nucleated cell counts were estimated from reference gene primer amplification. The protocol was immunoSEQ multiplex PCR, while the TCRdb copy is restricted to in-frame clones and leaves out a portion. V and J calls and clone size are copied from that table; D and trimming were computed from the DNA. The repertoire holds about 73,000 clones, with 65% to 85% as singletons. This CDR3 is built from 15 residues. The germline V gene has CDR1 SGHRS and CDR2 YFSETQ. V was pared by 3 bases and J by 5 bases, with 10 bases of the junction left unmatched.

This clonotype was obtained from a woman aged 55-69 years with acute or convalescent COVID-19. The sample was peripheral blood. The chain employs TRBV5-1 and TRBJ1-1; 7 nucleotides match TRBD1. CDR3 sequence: CASSYQGQKGTEAFF. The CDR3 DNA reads TGCGCCAGCAGCTATCAGGGACAGAAGGGAACTGAAGCTTTCTTT.